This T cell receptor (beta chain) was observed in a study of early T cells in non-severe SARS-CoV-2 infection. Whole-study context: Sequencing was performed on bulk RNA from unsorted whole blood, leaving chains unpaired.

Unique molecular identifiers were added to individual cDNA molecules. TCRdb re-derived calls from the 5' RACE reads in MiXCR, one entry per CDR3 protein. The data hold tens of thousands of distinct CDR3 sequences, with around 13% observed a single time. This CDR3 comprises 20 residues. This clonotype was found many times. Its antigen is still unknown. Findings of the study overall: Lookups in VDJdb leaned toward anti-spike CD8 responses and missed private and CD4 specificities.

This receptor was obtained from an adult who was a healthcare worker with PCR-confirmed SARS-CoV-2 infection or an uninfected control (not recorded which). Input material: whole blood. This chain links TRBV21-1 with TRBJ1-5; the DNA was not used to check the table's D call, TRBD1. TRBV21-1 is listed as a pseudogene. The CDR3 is CASSKACWTGRFVVNQPQHF. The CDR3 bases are TGTGCCAGCAGCAAAGCCTGCTGGACAGGTCGATTTGTAGTTAATCAGCCCCAGCATTTT.